This TCR beta chain was identified during a study of blood T cell repertoires in COVID-19. Study summary: Italy, Spain and the United States were the sources of the convalescent and acute COVID-19 samples. PBMCs, B-cell-depleted T cells, or T cells were the source of the cDNA or gDNA that made up the material.

The CDR3 has 14 residues. The junction had 7 bases not matched to a gene; V was cut back by 3 bases and J by 4 bases. Per the germline V gene, CDR1 is GTSNPN and CDR2 is SVGIG (reference sequence). Original analysis: From reference gene primer amplification, estimates of nucleated cell counts were derived. The assay was immunoSEQ multiplex PCR, and TCRdb's table has in-frame clones only and misses some. V, J and clone size are those of that table, while D and trimming were read from the DNA. The repertoire holds 120,000 or so clones, with approximately 71% as singletons. The sequence was collected from a woman in her 70s with acute or convalescent COVID-19. The material sequenced was peripheral blood. The chain is built from TRBV30 and TRBJ2-7, with TRBD2 identical over 9 bases. The CDR3 DNA reads TGTGCCTGGAGCGGCGGGAGGGCCGCTTACGAGCAGTACTTC. Translating it yields CAWSGGRAAYEQYF.